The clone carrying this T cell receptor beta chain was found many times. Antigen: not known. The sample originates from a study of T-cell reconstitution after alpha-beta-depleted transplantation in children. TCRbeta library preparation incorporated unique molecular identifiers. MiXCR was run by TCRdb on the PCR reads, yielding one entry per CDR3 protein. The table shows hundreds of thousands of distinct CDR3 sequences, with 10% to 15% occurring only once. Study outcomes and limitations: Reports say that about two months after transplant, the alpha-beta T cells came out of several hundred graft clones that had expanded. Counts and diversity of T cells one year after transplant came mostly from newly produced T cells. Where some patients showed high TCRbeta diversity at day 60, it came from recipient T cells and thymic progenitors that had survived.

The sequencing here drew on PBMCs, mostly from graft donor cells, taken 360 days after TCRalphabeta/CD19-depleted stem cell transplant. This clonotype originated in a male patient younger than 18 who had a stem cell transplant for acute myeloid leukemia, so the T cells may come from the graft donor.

CDR3 in amino acids: CSASPGPTGELFF. The CDR3 DNA reads TGCAGTGCCTCACCGGGGCCCACCGGGGAGCTGTTTTTT. This chain connects TRBV20-1 to TRBJ2-2, with D perhaps TRBD1 or TRBD2 (5 bases each). CDR3 length equals 13 residues. The V end lost 6 bases, the J end lost 4 bases, and 12 bases lay between the germline ends. Germline V gene lookup returns CDR1 DFQATT and CDR2 SNEGSKA (reference sequence).